The rows below give T cell receptor beta chains drawn from one sample of a study of CD8+ T cells in alopecia areata. The table came from immunoSEQ multiplex PCR; TCRdb's copy has only in-frame clones and leaves some out. The table includes 120,000 or so clones, around 48% detected once. The material sequenced was NKG2D-low CD8+ T cells sorted from blood. These receptors originate from a human donor with alopecia areata. The CDR3 runs from the conserved cysteine through the conserved F or W. D genes are given only for firm matches. A clone size is listed for some rows: how often the clone was seen (once, few, many), or a class if it is expanded.

size: few
J: TRBJ2-1
V: TRBV28
D: .
CDR3: CASRTGDTYNEQFF
DNA: TGTGCCAGCAGAACTGGGGACACATACAATGAGCAGTTCTTC

size: .
J: TRBJ2-1
V: TRBV28
D: TRBD1
CDR3: CASSSPRDRGRYEQFF
DNA: TGTGCCAGCAGCTCGCCTAGGGACAGGGGGCGTTATGAGCAGTTCTTC

size: few
J: TRBJ2-4
V: TRBV29-1
D: .
CDR3: CSVEGGQAKNIQYF
DNA: TGCAGCGTGGAGGGCGGACAAGCCAAAAACATTCAGTACTTC

size: few
J: TRBJ2-7
V: TRBV29-1
D: .
CDR3: CSVADTSYEQYF
DNA: TGCAGCGTTGCAGACACGTCCTACGAGCAGTACTTC

size: .
J: TRBJ2-3
V: TRBV23-1
D: TRBD2
CDR3: CATGKGLAGITDTQYF
DNA: TGCGCCACTGGAAAGGGCCTAGCGGGAATCACAGATACGCAGTATTTT

size: .
J: TRBJ2-2
V: TRBV7-9
D: TRBD2
CDR3: CASSPGLATGELFF
DNA: TGTGCCAGCAGCCCTGGACTAGCCACCGGGGAGCTGTTTTTT

size: .
J: TRBJ2-4
V: TRBV27
D: .
CDR3: CASSLGGGGIQYF
DNA: TGTGCCAGCAGTTTAGGGGGAGGGGGCATTCAGTACTTC

size: .
J: TRBJ2-7
V: TRBV11-2
D: .
CDR3: CASSFLGASGGDSGYEQYF
DNA: TGTGCCAGCAGCTTTCTGGGAGCTTCGGGCGGGGACAGCGGCTACGAGCAGTACTTC

size: few
J: TRBJ1-2
V: TRBV5-1
D: .
CDR3: CASSLFLESNGYTF
DNA: TGCGCCAGCAGCTTGTTTCTGGAATCCAACGGCTACACCTTC

size: few
J: TRBJ2-1
V: TRBV2
D: .
CDR3: CASVGGEQFF
DNA: TGTGCCAGTGTGGGGGGAGAGCAGTTCTTC

size: few
J: TRBJ2-7
V: TRBV14
D: .
CDR3: CASSLTASYEQYF
DNA: TGTGCCAGCAGCCTGACAGCATCCTACGAGCAGTACTTC

size: .
J: TRBJ2-7
V: TRBV6-6
D: .
CDR3: CASSRQNPASEYEQYF
DNA: TGTGCCAGCAGTCGACAGAACCCGGCTAGCGAGTACGAGCAGTACTTC